Following are 11 T cell receptor beta chains from one sample sequenced in a study of cytomegalovirus exposure and HLA in healthy donors. 60 Vbeta and 13 Jbeta primers were used in PCR. The data were produced by immunoSEQ multiplex PCR, yet TCRdb's version contains in-frame clones alone and is incomplete. The table shows around 110,000 clones, with 79% occurring only once. Sequencing was performed on PBMCs. The receptors were gathered from a woman between 18 and 29 years old in good health and CMV-seropositive.

This clone has a handful of counts. V is TRBV7-2 and J is TRBJ1-1, with TRBD1 matching over 9 bases. The V segment lost 1 base and the J segment 8 bases; nucleotides outside the gene matches: 11. CDR3 length equals 16 residues. Germline-derived CDR1 and CDR2 are SGHTA and FQGNSA. CDR3 nucleotide sequence: TGTGCCAGCAGCTTAGTAGCGAGCCCGGGACAGGGAGAAGCTTTCTTT. It specifies CASSLVASPGQGEAFF.

V is TRBV11-3 and J is TRBJ2-5; D unclear. The CDR3 is made up of 13 amino acids. CDR1 and CDR2 from the germline V gene are SGHNT and YENEEA. V dropped 5 bases and J dropped 6 bases, with 13 bases sitting between them. CDR3 nucleotides: TGTGCCAGCAGCCCCCTGGGCGCAAAGACCCAGTACTTC. Translated, it gives CASSPLGAKTQYF. Complete variable domain (other parts from reference TRBV11-3 and TRBJ2-5): EAGVVQSPRYKIIEKKQPVAFWCNPISGHNTLYWYLQNLGQGPELLIRYENEEAVDDSQLPKDRFSAERLKGVDSTLKIQPAELGDSAVYLCASSPLGAKTQYFGPGTRLLVL.

The genes are TRBV18 and TRBJ2-5, with 8 nucleotides matching TRBD2. J gave up 0 bases and V 3 bases, and 9 bases lay outside the gene matches. The CDR3 consists of 17 residues. CDR1 is KGHSH, CDR2 LQKENI, per germline. For the CDR3, the DNA is TGTGCCAGCTCACCTAACCGGGGGGGAGGCCACCAAGAGACCCAGTACTTC. Its protein product is CASSPNRGGGHQETQYF. The full variable domain, rest sourced from reference TRBV18 and TRBJ2-5, is NAGVMQNPRHLVRRRGQEARLRCSPMKGHSHVYWYRQLPEEGLKFMVYLQKENIIDESGMPKERFSAEFPKEGPSILRIQQVVRGDSAAYFCASSPNRGGGHQETQYFGPGTRLLVL.

This rearrangement joins TRBV23-1 to TRBJ1-5; 9 bases agree with TRBD1. TRBV23-1 is an ORF for which the function is uncertain. The CDR3 runs to 16 residues. The V gene end was trimmed by 0 bases and the J gene end by 9 bases; junction bases not matched to a gene: 9. CDR3 nucleotides: TGCGCCAGCAGTCAATCGCGGGACAGGGTGAGTGGGCCCCAGCATTTT. Translation gives CASSQSRDRVSGPQHF.

The CDR3 bases are TGTGCCAGCAGCTTACTAAACAGGGGGAGCTCCTACAATGAGCAGTTCTTC. Protein: CASSLLNRGSSYNEQFF. The chain links TRBV7-3 to TRBJ2-1; 8 nucleotides align to TRBD1. Germline loops: CDR1 SGHTA, CDR2 FQGTGA. The V segment lost 2 bases and the J segment 0 bases; nucleotides outside the gene matches: 6. CDR3 length: 17 residues.

The chain recombines TRBV5-1 with TRBJ1-4; 7 bases line up with TRBD1. J lost 6 bases, V lost 4 bases, and 9 bases had no gene match. CDR1 and CDR2 from the germline V gene are SGHRS and YFSETQ. This CDR3 has 15 residues. This CDR3 reads CASSTSGTVDEKLFF. CDR3 in DNA: TGCGCCAGCAGCACTTCCGGGACAGTCGATGAAAAACTGTTTTTT.

The gene calls are TRBV7-6 and TRBJ2-7; D perhaps matches TRBD1 (6 bases). CDR1 SGHVS and CDR2 FNYEAQ come from the germline V gene. Deletions cut 1 base from V and 2 bases from J, with 12 bases between. This CDR3 region has 15 residues. The CDR3 DNA reads TGTGCCAGCAGCTTAGTGTCCGGACAGACCTACGAGCAGTACTTC. It is translated as CASSLVSGQTYEQYF. Filled out from reference TRBV7-6 and TRBJ2-7, the complete variable domain reads GAGVSQSPRYKVTKRGQDVALRCDPISGHVSLYWYRQALGQGPEFLTYFNYEAQQDKSGLPNDRFSAERPEGSISTLTIQRTEQRDSAMYRCASSLVSGQTYEQYFGPGTRLTVT.

This chain joins TRBV15 and TRBJ1-1; no clear D. The V end was cut by 3 bases, the J end by 0 bases, with 11 bases between. Germline values: CDR1 LNHNV, CDR2 YYDKDF (reference sequence). The CDR3 is 15 residues long. CDR3 protein: CATSRGSNVNTEAFF. CDR3 DNA: TGTGCCACCAGCAGGGGCAGCAATGTGAACACTGAAGCTTTCTTT.

The V call is TRBV7-9, the J call TRBJ2-4, with TRBD1 matching over 7 bases. V shed 5 bases and J 5 bases; nucleotides not matched to a gene: 6. This CDR3 has 14 residues. Germline lookup yields CDR1 SEHNR and CDR2 FQNEAQ (reference sequence). CDR3 sequence reads: CASSKTGTENIQYF. As DNA, the CDR3 is TGTGCCAGCAGCAAAACCGGGACAGAAAACATTCAGTACTTC.

This chain links TRBV28 with TRBJ1-2; no definite D call. This CDR3 has 14 residues. V was cut by 7 bases and J by 4 bases, with 16 bases left in between. CDR1 is MDHEN and CDR2 is SYDVKM in the germline V gene. The CDR3: CASTTPEFRYGYTF. The CDR3 bases are TGTGCCAGCACCACTCCCGAGTTCCGCTATGGCTACACCTTC.

This sequence joins TRBV28 and TRBJ1-1, with D possibly being TRBD1 (5 bases). Germline assignment: CDR1 MDHEN and CDR2 SYDVKM. V lost 2 bases, J lost 5 bases, and 12 bases lay in between. The CDR3 extends over 14 amino acids. CDR3 coding DNA: TGTGCCAGCAGTTTACGGGGGATCGGGACTGAAGCTTTCTTT. It translates to CASSLRGIGTEAFF.